This entry lists 3 T cell receptor beta chains sequenced from one sample in a study of blood T cell repertoires in COVID-19. Here immunoSEQ multiplex PCR was the method, and the copy in TCRdb shows in-frame clones only, minus some. The data hold 160,000 or so clones, with 80% to 85% observed a single time. Sequencing used PBMCs or T cells enriched from blood (not recorded which). Receptors were obtained from a woman between 45 and 65 years old who had recovered from COVID-19.

V is TRBV28 and J is TRBJ1-1; 7 bases fit TRBD1. The germline CDR1 and CDR2 sequences are MDHEN and SYDVKM. Trimming took 7 bases from V and 4 from J; bases not matched to a gene: 9. The CDR3 length is 14 residues. CDR3 residues: CASNLQGKGTEAFF. The CDR3 DNA sequence: TGTGCCAGCAACTTACAGGGGAAAGGCACTGAAGCTTTCTTT. Supplemented by reference TRBV28 and TRBJ1-1, the full variable domain reads DVKVTQSSRYLVKRTGEKVFLECVQDMDHENMFWYRQDPGLGLRLIYFSYDVKMKEKGDIPEGYSVSREKKERFSLILESASTNQTSMYLCASNLQGKGTEAFFGQGTRLTVV.

This chain links TRBV29-1 with TRBJ2-2; the D gene is possibly TRBD1 (6 bases). The CDR3 is 14 amino acids. Trimming stripped 4 bases from V and 3 bases from J, with 12 bases between. Germline values: CDR1 SQVTM, CDR2 ANQGSEA. CDR3 sequence: CSVGAGADTGELFF. Written as DNA, the CDR3 is TGCAGCGTTGGGGCAGGGGCGGACACCGGGGAGCTGTTTTTT.

V is TRBV5-6 and J is TRBJ1-5; the D is unclear. The CDR3 covers 15 residues. The germline V gene encodes CDR1 SGHDT and CDR2 YYEEEE. Trimming cost V 4 bases and J 7 bases, with 18 bases left between them. In DNA form, the CDR3 reads TGTGCCAGCAGCACAAAGCACGGGGTGGGACAGCCCCAGCATTTT. Its translation is CASSTKHGVGQPQHF. Full variable domain (outside the CDR3, taken from reference TRBV5-6 and TRBJ1-5): DAGVTQSPTHLIKTRGQQVTLRCSPKSGHDTVSWYQQALGQGPQFIFQYYEEEERQRGNFPDRFSGHQFPNYSSELNVNALLLGDSALYLCASSTKHGVGQPQHFGDGTRLSIL.